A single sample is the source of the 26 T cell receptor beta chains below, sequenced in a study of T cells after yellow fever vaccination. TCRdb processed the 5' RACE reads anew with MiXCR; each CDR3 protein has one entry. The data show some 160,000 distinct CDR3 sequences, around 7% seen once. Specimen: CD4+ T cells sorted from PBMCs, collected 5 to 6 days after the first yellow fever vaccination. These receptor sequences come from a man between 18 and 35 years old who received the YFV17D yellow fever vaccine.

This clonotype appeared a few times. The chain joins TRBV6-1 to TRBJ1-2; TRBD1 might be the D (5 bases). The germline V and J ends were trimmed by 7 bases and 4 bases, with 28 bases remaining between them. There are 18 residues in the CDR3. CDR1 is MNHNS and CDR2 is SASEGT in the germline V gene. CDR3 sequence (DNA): TGTGCCAGCACCGATTGGGGCAGCTACGAAACTGGGGGCTATGGCTACACCTTC. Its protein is CASTDWGSYETGGYGYTF.

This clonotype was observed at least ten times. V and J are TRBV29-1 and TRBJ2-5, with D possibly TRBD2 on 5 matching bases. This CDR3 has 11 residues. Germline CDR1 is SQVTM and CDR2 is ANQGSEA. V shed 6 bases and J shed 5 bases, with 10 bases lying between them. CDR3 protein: CSVSRGETQYF. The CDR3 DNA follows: TGCAGCGTGTCCCGAGGGGAGACCCAGTACTTC. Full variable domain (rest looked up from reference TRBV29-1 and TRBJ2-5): SAVISQKPSRDICQRGTSLTIQCQVDSQVTMMFWYRQQPGQSLTLIATANQGSEATYESGFVIDKFPISRPNLTFSTLTVSNMSPEDSSIYLCSVSRGETQYFGPGTRLLVL.

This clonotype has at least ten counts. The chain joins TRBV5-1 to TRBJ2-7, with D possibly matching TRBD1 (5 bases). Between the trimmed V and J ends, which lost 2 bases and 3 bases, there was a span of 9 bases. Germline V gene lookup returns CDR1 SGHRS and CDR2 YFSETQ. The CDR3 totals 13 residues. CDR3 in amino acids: CASSFLDSYEQYV. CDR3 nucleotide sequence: TGCGCCAGCAGCTTTCTCGACAGCTACGAGCAGTACGTC.

The CDR3 nucleotides are TGTGCCAGCAGCTTTGGACAGGGGGCGGGGGAGCTGTTTTTT. Residues: CASSFGQGAGELFF. This sequence joins TRBV5-4 and TRBJ2-2; 11 bases line up with TRBD1. Germline CDR1 is SGHNT and CDR2 is YYREEE (reference sequence). V dropped 2 bases and J dropped 8; count of bases not matched to a gene: 2. This CDR3 contains 14 residues.

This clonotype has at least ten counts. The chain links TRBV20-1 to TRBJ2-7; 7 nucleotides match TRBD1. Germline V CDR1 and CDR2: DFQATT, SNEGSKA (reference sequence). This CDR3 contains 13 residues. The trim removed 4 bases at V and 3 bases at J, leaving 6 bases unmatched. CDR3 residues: CSATQGRNYEQYF. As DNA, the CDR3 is TGCAGTGCTACACAGGGGCGGAACTACGAGCAGTACTTC.

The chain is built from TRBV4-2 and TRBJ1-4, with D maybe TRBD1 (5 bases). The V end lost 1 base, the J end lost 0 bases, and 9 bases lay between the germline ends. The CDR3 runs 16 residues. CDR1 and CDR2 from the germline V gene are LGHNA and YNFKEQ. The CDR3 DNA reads TGTGCCAGCAGCCAAGTCCAGGGTGCAACTAATGAAAAACTGTTTTTT. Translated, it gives CASSQVQGATNEKLFF.

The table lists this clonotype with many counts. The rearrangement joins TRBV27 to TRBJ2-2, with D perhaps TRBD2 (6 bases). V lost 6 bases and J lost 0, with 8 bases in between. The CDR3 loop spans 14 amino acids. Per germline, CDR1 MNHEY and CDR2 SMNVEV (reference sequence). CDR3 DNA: TGTGCCAGCAGGGACTATGCGAACACCGGGGAGCTGTTTTTT. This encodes CASRDYANTGELFF.

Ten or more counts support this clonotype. CDR3 sequence reads: CASSDAGPSGNTIYF. The CDR3 coding sequence is TGTGCCAGCAGTGACGCCGGGCCGAGTGGAAACACCATATATTTT. The gene calls are TRBV25-1 and TRBJ1-3; D is unclear. This CDR3 is 15 amino acids long. The V and J ends lost 3 bases and 3 bases respectively, with 12 bases between them. Germline V gives CDR1 MGHDK, CDR2 SYGVNS.

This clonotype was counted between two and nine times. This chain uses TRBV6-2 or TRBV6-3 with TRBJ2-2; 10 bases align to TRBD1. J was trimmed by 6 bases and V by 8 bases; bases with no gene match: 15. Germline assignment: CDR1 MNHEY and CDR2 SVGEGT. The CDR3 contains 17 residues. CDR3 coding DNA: TGTGCCAGCTTACCGGGACAGGGGAAGGTGAAGGCCGGGGAGCTGTTTTTT. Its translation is CASLPGQGKVKAGELFF.

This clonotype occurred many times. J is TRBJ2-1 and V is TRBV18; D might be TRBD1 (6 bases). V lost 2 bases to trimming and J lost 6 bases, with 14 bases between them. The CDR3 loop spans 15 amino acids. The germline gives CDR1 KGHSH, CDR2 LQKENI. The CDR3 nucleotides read TGTGCCAGCTCACCATCGACAGGACCGGGCAATGAGCAGTTCTTC. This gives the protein CASSPSTGPGNEQFF.

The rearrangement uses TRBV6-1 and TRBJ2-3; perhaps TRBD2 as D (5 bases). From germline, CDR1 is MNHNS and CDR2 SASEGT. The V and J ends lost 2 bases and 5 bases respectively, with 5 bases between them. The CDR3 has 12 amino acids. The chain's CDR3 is CASSERGDTQYF. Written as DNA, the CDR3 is TGTGCCAGCAGTGAACGGGGAGATACGCAGTATTTT.

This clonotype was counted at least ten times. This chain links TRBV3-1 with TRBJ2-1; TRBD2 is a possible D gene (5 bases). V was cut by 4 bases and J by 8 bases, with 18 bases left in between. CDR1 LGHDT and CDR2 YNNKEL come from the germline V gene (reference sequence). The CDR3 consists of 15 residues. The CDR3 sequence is CASSPGPGGVYEQFF. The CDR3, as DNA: TGTGCCAGCAGCCCCGGGCCTGGAGGCGTGTATGAGCAGTTCTTC.

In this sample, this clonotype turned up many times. DNA of the CDR3: TGTGCCAGCAGCTTAGGGCCCCAGAACGGGCAGTACTTC. Translated, it gives CASSLGPQNGQYF. The chain couples TRBV7-2 to TRBJ2-7, with no clear D. Germline-derived CDR1 and CDR2 are SGHTA and FQGNSA. CDR3 length: 13 amino acids. Trimming pared 1 base from V and 9 bases from J, leaving 13 bases between.

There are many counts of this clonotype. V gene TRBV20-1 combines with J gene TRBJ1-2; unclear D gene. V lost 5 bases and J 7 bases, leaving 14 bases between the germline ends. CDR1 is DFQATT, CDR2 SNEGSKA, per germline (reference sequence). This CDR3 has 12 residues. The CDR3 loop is CSAHLGYLGYTF. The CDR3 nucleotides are TGCAGTGCTCACCTGGGGTATCTTGGCTACACCTTC.

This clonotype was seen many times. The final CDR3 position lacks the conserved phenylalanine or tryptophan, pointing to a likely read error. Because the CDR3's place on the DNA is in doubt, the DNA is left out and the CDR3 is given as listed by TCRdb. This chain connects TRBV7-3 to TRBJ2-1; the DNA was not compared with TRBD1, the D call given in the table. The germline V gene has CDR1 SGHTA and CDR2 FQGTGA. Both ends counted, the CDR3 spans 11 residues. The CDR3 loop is CASCSQGLVRV.

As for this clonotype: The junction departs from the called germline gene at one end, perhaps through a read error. The CDR3 is CGSSEWASLSTDTQYF. CDR3 sequence (DNA): TGTGGCAGCAGCGAGTGGGCTAGCCTTTCGACAGATACGCAGTATTTT. The chain employs TRBV7-2 and TRBJ2-3, with D possibly matching TRBD2 (5 bases). CDR3 size: 16 residues. Germline V gene lookup returns CDR1 SGHTA and CDR2 FQGNSA.

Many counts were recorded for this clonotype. Here the CDR3 reads CAISPSGGEYYVQYF. The DNA of the CDR3 is TGTGCCATCAGTCCAAGCGGGGGGGAATATTACGTGCAGTATTTT. This chain uses TRBV10-3 with TRBJ2-3, with TRBD2 matching 10 bases. Germline V lookup: CDR1 ENHRY, CDR2 SYGVKD. V dropped 5 bases and J dropped 11; count of bases not matched to a gene: 13. The CDR3 covers 15 residues.

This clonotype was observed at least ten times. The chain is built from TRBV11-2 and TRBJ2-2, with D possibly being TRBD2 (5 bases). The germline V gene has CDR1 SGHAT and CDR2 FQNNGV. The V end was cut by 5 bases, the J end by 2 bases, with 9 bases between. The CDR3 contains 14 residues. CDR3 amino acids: CASSPRLNTGELFF. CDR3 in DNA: TGTGCCAGCAGCCCGCGACTAAACACCGGGGAGCTGTTTTTT.

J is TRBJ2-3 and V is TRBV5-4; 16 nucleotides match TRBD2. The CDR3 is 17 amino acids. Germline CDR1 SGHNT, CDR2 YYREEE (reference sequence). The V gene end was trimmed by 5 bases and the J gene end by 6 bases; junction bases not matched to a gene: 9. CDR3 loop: CASRAGTSGGAYDTQYF. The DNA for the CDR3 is TGTGCCAGCAGGGCTGGGACTAGCGGGGGGGCATATGATACGCAGTATTTT.

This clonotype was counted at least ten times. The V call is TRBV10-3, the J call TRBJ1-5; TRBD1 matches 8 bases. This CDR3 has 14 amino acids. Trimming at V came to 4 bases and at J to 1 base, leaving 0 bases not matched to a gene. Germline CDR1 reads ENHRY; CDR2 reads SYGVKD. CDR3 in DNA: TGTGCCATCAGTGGACAGGGGAGCAATCAGCCCCAGCATTTT. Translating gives CAISGQGSNQPQHF.

CDR3 residues: CSAREPATDRVGYSNQPQHF. The CDR3 coding sequence is TGCAGTGCTAGAGAGCCCGCCACGGACAGGGTAGGGTATAGCAATCAGCCCCAGCATTTT. The chain employs TRBV20-1 and TRBJ1-5, with 8 bases lining up with TRBD1. Germline V lookup: CDR1 DFQATT, CDR2 SNEGSKA (reference sequence). The CDR3 covers 20 residues. Trimming removed 0 bases from V and 0 bases from J; junction bases left unmatched: 16.

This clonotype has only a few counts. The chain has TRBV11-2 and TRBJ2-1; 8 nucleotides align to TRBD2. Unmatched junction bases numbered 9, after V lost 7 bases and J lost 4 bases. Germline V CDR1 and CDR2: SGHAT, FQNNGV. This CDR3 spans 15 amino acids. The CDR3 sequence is CASIPRGGQYNEQFF. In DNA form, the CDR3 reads TGTGCCAGCATACCCCGGGGGGGCCAATACAATGAGCAGTTCTTC.

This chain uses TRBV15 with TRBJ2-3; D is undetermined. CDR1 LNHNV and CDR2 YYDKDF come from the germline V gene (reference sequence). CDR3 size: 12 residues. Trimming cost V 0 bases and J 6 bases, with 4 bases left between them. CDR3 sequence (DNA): TGTGCCACCAGCAGAGATTTCGATACGCAGTATTTT. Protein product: CATSRDFDTQYF.

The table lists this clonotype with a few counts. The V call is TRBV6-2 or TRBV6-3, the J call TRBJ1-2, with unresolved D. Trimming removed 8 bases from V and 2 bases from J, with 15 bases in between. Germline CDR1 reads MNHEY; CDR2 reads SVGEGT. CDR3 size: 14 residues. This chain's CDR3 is CASQVGRINYGYTF. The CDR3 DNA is TGTGCCAGCCAGGTGGGCAGAATCAACTATGGCTACACCTTC.

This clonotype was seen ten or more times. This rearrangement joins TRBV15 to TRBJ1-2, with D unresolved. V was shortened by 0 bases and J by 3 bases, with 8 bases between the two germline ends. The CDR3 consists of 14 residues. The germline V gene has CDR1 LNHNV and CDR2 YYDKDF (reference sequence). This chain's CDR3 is CATSRDPEYYGYTF. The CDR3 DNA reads TGTGCCACCAGCAGAGACCCAGAGTACTATGGCTACACCTTC. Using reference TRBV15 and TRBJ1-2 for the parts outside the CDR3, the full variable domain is DAMVIQNPRYQVTQFGKPVTLSCSQTLNHNVMYWYQQKSSQAPKLLFHYYDKDFNNEADTPDNFQSRRPNTSFCFLDIRSPGLGDTAMYLCATSRDPEYYGYTFGSGTRLTVV.

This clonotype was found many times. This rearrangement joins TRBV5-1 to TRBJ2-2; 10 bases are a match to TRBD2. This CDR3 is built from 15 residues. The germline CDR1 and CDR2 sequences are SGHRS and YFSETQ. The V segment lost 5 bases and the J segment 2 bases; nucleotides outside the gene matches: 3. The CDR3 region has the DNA TGCGCCAGCAGACCTAGCGGGGGAAACACCGGGGAGCTGTTTTTT. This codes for CASRPSGGNTGELFF.